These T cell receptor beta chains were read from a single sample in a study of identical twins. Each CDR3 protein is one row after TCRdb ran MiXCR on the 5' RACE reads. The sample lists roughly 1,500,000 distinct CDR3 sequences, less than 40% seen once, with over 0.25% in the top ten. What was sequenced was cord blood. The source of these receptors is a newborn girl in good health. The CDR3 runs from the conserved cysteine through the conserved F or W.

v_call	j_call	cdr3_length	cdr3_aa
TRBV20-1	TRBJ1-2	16	CSARRPGQASFGGYTF
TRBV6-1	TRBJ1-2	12	CASSDGFYGYTF
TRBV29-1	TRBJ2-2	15	CSAIRDRVNAGELFF
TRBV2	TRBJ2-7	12	CASLTSGSEQYF
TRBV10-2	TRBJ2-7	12	CASKARPYEQYF
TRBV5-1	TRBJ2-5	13	CASSLGDQETQYF
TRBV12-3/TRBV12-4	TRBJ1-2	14	CASSLAGATYGYTF
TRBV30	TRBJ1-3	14	CACVQGAAGNTIYF
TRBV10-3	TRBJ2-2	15	CAISGTPHNTGELFF
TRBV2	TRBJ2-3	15	CASRGSGGVQDTQYF
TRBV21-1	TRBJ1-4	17	CASSKTGTVFPHEKLFF
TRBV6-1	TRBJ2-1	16	CASSFAGTSGRDEQFF
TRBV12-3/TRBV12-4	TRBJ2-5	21	CASSNPLRGGLARREQETQYF
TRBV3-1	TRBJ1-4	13	CASGRGTNEKLFF
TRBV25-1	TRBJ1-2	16	CASSEKGDRAGYGYTF
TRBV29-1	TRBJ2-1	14	CSVGDYRKYNEQFF
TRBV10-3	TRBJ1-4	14	CAISEGGWDEKLFF
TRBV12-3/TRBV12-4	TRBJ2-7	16	CASSWPKLADGGEQYF
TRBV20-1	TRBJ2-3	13	CSARWSGTDTQYF
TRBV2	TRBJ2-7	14	CASSDRRGSYEQYF
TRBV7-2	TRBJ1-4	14	CASSLEGVGEKLFF
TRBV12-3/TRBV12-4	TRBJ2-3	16	CASSLDGWLRADTQYF
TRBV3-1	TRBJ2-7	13	CASSQGTPYEQYF
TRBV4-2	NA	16	CASSQVRLAAYNEQYF
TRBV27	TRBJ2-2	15	CASRRGQLNTGELFF
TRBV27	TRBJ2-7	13	CASGGRPSYEQYF
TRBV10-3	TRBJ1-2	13	CAIEGQGSYGYTF
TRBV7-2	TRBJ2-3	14	CATAAGATTDTQYF
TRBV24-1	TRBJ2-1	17	CATSDVRGGRFLNEQFF
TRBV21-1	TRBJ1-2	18	CASSKARAPGICPYGYTF
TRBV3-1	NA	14	CASSQATGKETQYF
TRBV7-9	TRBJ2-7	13	CATREGVSYEQYF
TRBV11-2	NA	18	CASSFRRTGGPSYNEQYF
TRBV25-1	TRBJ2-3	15	CASSVGGRDTDTQYF
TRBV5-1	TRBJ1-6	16	CASSLGPGDNNSPLHF
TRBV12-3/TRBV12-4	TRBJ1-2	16	CASRHINRGPNYGYTF
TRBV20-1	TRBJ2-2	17	CSARDPRTGSNTGELFF
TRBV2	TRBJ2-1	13	CASSEGSSYEQFF
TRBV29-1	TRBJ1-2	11	CSVDPYYGYTF
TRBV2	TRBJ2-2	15	CASRASGANTGELFF
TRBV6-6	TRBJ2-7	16	CASSYEGGSSTYEQYF
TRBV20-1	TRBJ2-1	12	CSARGPYNEQFF
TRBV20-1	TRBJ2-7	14	CSARRNLAGISQYF
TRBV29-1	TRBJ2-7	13	CSVPGTGSYEQYF
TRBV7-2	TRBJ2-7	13	CASSLLNSYEQYF
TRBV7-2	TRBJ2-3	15	CASSLRVWGADTQYF
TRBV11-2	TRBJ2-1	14	CASSLAGGLHEQFF